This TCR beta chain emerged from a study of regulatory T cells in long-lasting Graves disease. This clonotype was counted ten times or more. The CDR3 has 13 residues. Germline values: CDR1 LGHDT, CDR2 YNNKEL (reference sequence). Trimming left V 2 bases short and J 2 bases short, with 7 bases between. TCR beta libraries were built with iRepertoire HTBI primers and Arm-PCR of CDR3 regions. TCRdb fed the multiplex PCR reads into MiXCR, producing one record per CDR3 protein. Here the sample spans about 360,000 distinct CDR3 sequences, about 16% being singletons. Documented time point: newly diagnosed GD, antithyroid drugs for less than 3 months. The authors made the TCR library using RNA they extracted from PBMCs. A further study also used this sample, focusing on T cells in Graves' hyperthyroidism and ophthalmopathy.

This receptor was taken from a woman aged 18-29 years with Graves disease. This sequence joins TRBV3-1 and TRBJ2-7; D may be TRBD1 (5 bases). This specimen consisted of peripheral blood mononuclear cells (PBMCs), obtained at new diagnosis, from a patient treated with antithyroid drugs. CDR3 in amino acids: CASSQFRAYEQYF. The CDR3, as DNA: TGTGCCAGCAGCCAATTCAGGGCCTACGAGCAGTACTTC.